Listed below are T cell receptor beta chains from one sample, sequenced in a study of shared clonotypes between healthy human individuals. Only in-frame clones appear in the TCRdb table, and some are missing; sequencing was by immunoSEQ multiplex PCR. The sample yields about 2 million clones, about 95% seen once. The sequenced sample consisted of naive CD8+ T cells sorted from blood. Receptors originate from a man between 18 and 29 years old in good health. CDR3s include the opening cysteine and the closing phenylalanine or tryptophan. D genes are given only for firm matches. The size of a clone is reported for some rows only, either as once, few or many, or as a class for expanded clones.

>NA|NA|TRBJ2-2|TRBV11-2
CASSLAVLGPNGELFF
TGTGCCAGCAGCTTAGCGGTTCTAGGGCCGAACGGGGAGCTGTTTTTT
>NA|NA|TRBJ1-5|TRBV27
CASGKGGESNQPQHF
TGTGCCAGCGGAAAAGGGGGTGAAAGCAATCAGCCCCAGCATTTT
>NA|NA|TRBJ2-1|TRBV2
CASKGGKLGNYNEQFF
TGTGCCAGCAAGGGGGGCAAACTCGGGAACTACAATGAGCAGTTCTTC
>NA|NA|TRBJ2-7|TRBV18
CASSPDSTLGYEQYF
TGTGCCAGCTCACCTGACTCAACACTGGGGTACGAGCAGTACTTC
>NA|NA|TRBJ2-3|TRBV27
CASSFLGEDTQYF
TGTGCCAGCAGTTTCCTAGGGGAGGATACGCAGTATTTT
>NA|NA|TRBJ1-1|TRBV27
CASSLAPGARGTEAFF
TGTGCCAGCAGTTTGGCTCCGGGGGCGCGGGGCACTGAAGCTTTCTTT
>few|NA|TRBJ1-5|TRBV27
CASSLEPRNQPQHF
TGTGCCAGCAGTTTAGAACCACGAAATCAGCCCCAGCATTTT
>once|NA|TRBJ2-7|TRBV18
CASSPRTDFYEQYF
TGTGCCAGCTCACCACGTACGGACTTCTACGAGCAGTACTTC
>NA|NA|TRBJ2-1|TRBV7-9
CASSHWIYGGASDEQFF
TGTGCCAGCAGCCATTGGATCTATGGGGGAGCATCGGATGAGCAGTTCTTC
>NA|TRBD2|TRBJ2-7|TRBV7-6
CASSLLADTSYEQYF
TGTGCCAGCAGCTTACTAGCGGATACCTCCTACGAGCAGTACTTC
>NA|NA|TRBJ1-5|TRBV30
CAWNSGAHSNQPQHF
TGTGCCTGGAACTCGGGGGCGCATAGCAATCAGCCCCAGCATTTT
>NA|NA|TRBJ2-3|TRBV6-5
CASRIAPLSTDTQYF
TGTGCCAGCAGAATAGCGCCCCTTAGCACAGATACGCAGTATTTT
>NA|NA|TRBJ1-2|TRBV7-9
CASSSYTGYGYTF
TGTGCCAGCAGCTCCTATACAGGCTATGGCTACACCTTC
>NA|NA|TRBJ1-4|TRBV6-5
CASSYLGYNEKLFF
TGTGCCAGCAGTTACCTTGGCTATAATGAAAAACTGTTTTTT